The 7 T cell receptor beta chains below were found in one sample sequenced in a study of blood T cell repertoires in COVID-19. Produced via immunoSEQ multiplex PCR; TCRdb's table is partial and in-frame only. Among approximately 300,000 clones listed, about 85% were seen once. The sample consisted of peripheral blood. The receptor source for this set is a man between 18 and 35 years old with active or convalescent COVID-19.

This chain uses TRBV6-2 or TRBV6-3 with TRBJ1-5; D is undetermined. The CDR3 is 13 amino acids. Trimming shortened V by 4 bases and J by 4 bases, and 8 bases separated the two germline ends. Germline CDR1 reads MNHEY; CDR2 reads SVGEGT. CDR3 amino acids: CASSSTENQPQHF. CDR3 DNA: TGTGCCAGCAGTTCCACAGAAAATCAGCCCCAGCATTTT.

CDR3 amino acids: CASSQDRGGTGELFF. The CDR3 coding sequence is TGTGCCAGCAGCCAGGACAGGGGTGGCACCGGGGAGCTGTTTTTT. The V and J genes are TRBV5-4 and TRBJ2-2; TRBD1 aligns across 9 bases. This CDR3 is 15 amino acids long. Unmatched junction bases numbered 5, after V lost 4 bases and J lost 4 bases. Per germline, CDR1 SGHNT and CDR2 YYREEE (reference sequence).

The rearrangement uses TRBV19 and TRBJ1-5, with 8 nucleotides matching TRBD1. Germline assignment: CDR1 LNHDA and CDR2 SQIVND (reference sequence). The length of the CDR3 is 14 residues. With V trimmed by 6 bases and J by 5 bases, 6 bases remained unmatched. The CDR3 region has the DNA TGTGCCAGTAGCGGACAGGGACCTTATCAGCCCCAGCATTTT. As protein: CASSGQGPYQPQHF.

The chain carries TRBV9 and TRBJ2-1; D is undetermined. V gave up 0 bases and J gave up 6 bases, with 10 bases separating them. The length of the CDR3 is 14 residues. Per germline, CDR1 SGDLS and CDR2 YYNGEE. In nucleotides, the CDR3 is TGTGCCAGCAGCGTAGCTGAACTCCCCAATGAGCAGTTCTTC. Its translation: CASSVAELPNEQFF.

DNA for the CDR3: TGTGCCAGCAGTTTAACAGGTTCTGGGGCCAACGTCCTGACTTTC. This gives the protein CASSLTGSGANVLTF. The chain has TRBV28 and TRBJ2-6; D might be TRBD1 (5 bases). With 2 bases removed from V and 1 base from J, the gap between germline ends came to 6 bases. Germline CDR1 reads MDHEN; CDR2 reads SYDVKM. The CDR3 is 15 residues long.

The genes are TRBV28 and TRBJ1-2; TRBD1 is a possible D gene (6 bases). The germline gives CDR1 MDHEN, CDR2 SYDVKM. The CDR3 has 13 amino acids. Trimming stripped 4 bases from V and 2 bases from J, with 8 bases between. Written as DNA, the CDR3 is TGTGCCAGCAGTTACCAGGGGAACTATGGCTACACCTTC. Amino acid sequence: CASSYQGNYGYTF.

As concerns this clone: This sample includes further DNA sequences coding for the same CDR3. The chain joins TRBV9 to TRBJ2-3; D gene uncertain. Germline V gene lookup returns CDR1 SGDLS and CDR2 YYNGEE. V was clipped by 2 bases and J by 0 bases, with 7 bases between them. The CDR3 loop spans 14 amino acids. The CDR3 here is CASSVSRSTDTQYF. The CDR3 DNA reads TGTGCCAGCAGCGTCTCGCGGAGCACAGATACGCAGTATTTT.